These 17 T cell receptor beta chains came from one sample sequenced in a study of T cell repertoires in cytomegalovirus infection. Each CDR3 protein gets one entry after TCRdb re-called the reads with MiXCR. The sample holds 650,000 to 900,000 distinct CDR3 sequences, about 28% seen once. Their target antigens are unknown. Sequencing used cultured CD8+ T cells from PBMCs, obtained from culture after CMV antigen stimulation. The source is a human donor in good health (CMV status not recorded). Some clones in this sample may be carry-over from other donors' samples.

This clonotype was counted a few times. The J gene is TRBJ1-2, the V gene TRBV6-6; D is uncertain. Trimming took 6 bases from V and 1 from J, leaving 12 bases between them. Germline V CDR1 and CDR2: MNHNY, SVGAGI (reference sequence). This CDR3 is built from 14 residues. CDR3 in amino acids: CASRRPDINYGYTF. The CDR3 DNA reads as TGTGCCAGCAGAAGGCCCGACATTAACTATGGCTACACCTTC.

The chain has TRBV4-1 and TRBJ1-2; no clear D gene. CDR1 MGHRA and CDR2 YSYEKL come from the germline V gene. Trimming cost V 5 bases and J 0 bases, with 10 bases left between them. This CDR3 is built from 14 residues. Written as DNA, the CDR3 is TGCGCCAGCAGCTTCGACGGGGCTAACTATGGCTACACCTTC. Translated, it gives CASSFDGANYGYTF.

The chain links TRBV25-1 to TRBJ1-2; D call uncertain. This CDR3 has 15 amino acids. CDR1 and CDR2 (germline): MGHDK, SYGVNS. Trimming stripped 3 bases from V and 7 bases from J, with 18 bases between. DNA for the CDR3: TGTGCCAGCAGTGACTCTCCCTTAGTGGGTAGTGGCTACACCTTC. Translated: CASSDSPLVGSGYTF.

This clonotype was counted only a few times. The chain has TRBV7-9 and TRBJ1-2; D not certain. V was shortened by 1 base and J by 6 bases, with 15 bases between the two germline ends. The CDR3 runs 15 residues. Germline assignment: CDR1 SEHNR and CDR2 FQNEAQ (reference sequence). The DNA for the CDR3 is TGTGCCAGCAGCTTAGACTTTTCGGCAGGCGATGGCTACACCTTC. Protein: CASSLDFSAGDGYTF.

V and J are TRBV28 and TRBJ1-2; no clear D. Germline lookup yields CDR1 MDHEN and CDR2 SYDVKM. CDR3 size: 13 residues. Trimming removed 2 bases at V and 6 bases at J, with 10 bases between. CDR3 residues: CASSLTRPDGYTF. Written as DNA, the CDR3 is TGTGCCAGCAGTTTAACCAGGCCAGATGGCTACACCTTC.

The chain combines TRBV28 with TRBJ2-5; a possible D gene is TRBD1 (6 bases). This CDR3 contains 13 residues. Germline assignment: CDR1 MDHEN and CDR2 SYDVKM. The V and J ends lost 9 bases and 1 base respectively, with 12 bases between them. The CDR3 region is CARKGVAQETQYF. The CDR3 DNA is TGTGCCAGAAAGGGGGTAGCCCAAGAGACCCAGTACTTC.

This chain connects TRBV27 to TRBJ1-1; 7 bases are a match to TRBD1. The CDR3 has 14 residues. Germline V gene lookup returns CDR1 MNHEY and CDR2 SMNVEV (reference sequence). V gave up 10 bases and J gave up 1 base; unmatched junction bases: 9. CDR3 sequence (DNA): TGTGCCACCTTTCCCGGGACAGCGAACACTGAAGCTTTCTTT. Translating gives CATFPGTANTEAFF.

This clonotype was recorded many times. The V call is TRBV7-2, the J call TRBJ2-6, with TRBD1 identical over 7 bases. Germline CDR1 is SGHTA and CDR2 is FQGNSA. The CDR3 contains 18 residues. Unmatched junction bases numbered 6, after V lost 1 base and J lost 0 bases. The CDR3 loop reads CASSLGGQLISGANVLTF. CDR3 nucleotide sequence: TGTGCCAGCAGCTTAGGGGGACAGCTGATCTCTGGGGCCAACGTCCTGACTTTC. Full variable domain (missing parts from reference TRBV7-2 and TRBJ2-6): GAGVSQSPSNKVTEKGKDVELRCDPISGHTALYWYRQSLGQGLEFLIYFQGNSAPDKSGLPSDRFSAERTGGSVSTLTIQRTQQEDSAVYLCASSLGGQLISGANVLTFGAGSRLTVL.

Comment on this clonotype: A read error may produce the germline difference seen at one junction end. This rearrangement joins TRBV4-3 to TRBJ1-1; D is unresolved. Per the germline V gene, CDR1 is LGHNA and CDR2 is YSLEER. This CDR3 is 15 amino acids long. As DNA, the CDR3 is TGCACCAGCAGCCAAGAATCGGGGATGAACACTGAAGCTTTCTTT. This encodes CTSSQESGMNTEAFF.

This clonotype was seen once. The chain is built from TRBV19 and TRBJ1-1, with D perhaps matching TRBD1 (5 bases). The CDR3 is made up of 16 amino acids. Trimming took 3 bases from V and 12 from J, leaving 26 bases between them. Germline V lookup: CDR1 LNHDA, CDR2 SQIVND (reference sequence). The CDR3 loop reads CASSMGAGGDRMIPFF. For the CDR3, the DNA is TGTGCCAGTAGTATGGGAGCAGGAGGGGACCGGATGATCCCTTTCTTT.

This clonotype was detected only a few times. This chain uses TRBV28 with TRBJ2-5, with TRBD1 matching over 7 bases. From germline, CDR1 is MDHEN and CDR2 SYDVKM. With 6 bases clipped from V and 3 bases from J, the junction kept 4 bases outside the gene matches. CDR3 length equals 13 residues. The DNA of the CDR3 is TGTGCCAGCAGATCCGGGACAGAAGAGACCCAGTACTTC. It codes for CASRSGTEETQYF.

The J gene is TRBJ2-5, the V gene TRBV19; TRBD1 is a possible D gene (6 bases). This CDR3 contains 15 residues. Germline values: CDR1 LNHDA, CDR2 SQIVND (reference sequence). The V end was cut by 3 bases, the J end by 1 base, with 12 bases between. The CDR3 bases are TGTGCCAGTAGTATGAAGGACAGATTCCAAGAGACCCAGTACTTC. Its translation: CASSMKDRFQETQYF.

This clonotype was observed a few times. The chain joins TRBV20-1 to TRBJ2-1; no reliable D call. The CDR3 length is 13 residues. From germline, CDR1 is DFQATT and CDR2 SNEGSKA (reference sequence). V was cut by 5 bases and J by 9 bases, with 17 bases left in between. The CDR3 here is CSAQDRGRGEQFF. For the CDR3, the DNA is TGCAGTGCTCAGGACCGAGGACGCGGTGAGCAGTTCTTC.

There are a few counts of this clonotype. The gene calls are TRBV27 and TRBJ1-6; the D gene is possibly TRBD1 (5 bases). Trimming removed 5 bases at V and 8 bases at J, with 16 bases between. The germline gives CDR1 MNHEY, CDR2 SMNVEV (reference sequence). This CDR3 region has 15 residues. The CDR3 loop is CASSPRGFRDSPLHF. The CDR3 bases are TGTGCCAGCAGTCCACGGGGCTTCAGAGATTCACCCCTCCACTTT.

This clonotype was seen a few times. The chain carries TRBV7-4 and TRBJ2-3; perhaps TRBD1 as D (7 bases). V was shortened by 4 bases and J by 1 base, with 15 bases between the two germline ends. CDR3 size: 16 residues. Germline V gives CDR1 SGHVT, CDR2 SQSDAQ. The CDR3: CASSSFQGEGTDTQYF. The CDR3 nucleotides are TGTGCCAGCAGCTCTTTCCAGGGGGAGGGCACAGATACGCAGTATTTT.

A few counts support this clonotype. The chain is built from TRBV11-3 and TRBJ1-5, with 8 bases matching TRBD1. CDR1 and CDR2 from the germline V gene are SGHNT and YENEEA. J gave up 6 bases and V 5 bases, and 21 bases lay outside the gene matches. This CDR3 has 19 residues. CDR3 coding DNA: TGTGCCAGCAGCCCAAGCCCGCGCTCGCTACAGGGGGGCGGTCAGCCCCAGCATTTT. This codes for CASSPSPRSLQGGGQPQHF.

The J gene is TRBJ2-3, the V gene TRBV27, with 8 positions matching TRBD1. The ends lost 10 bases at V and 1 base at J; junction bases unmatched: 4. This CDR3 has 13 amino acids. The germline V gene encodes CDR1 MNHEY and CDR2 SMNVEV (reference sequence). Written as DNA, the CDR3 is TGTGCCACCCAGACAGGGGGCACAGATACGCAGTATTTT. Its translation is CATQTGGTDTQYF.